This T cell receptor beta chain was identified during a study of shared clonotypes between healthy human individuals. Germline V gene sequence: CDR1 SEHNR, CDR2 FQNEAQ (reference sequence). The CDR3 is 13 residues long, ends included. Only Caucasian adults living in Nashville, Tennessee served as donors. For sorted subsets, 150 to 200 ng DNA per replicate equaled around 28,000 T cell genomes. Method: immunoSEQ multiplex PCR; TCRdb's copy keeps in-frame clones and lacks some. Found here are hundreds of thousands of clones, under 80% of them singletons; the top ten hold 1.7%. Comments on this clone: As the CDR3 is not closed by the conserved phenylalanine or tryptophan, this likely results from a read error. No DNA is shown, since the ends of the CDR3 on it are uncertain; the CDR3 is the one TCRdb lists.

This sequence originates from a woman in her 30s in good health. The V gene is TRBV7-9, the J gene TRBJ2-7; the DNA was not compared with TRBD2, the D call given in the table. Sequenced: memory CD4+ T cells sorted from blood. The sample's subset: CD45RA-negative fraction. The CDR3 region is CASTAGRITGMHL.